This T cell receptor beta chain was captured in a study of blood T cell repertoires in COVID-19. Study details: PBMCs, B-cell-depleted T cells, or T cells provided the cDNA or gDNA that made up the material.

V dropped 5 bases and J dropped 6; count of bases not matched to a gene: 6. The CDR3 runs 14 residues. CDR1 and CDR2 from the germline V gene are SEHNR and FQNEAQ (reference sequence). Data came from immunoSEQ multiplex PCR; TCRdb stores just in-frame clones and leaves some out. The sample contains 75,000 or so clones, approximately 85% of which appear only once. This clonotype originated in a man aged 65 to 79 with acute or convalescent COVID-19. This rearrangement joins TRBV7-9 to TRBJ1-2; 10 bases match TRBD1. The specimen sequenced was peripheral blood. This CDR3 is CASSATGGGDGYTF. The CDR3 region has the DNA TGTGCCAGCAGCGCGACAGGGGGCGGAGATGGCTACACCTTC.